Listed below are T cell receptor beta chains from one sample, sequenced in a study of CD8 T cells in Susac syndrome. TCRdb re-derived calls from the immunoSEQ multiplex PCR reads in MiXCR, one entry per CDR3 protein. This sample has about 300,000 distinct CDR3 sequences, with around 90% found just once. Material: CD4+ T cells from PBMCs. These receptors came from a human donor with multiple sclerosis. The CDR3 runs from the conserved cysteine through the conserved F or W. D genes are given only for firm matches. Expanded clones get a size class; other rows say once, few or many, or leave the size out.

J gene: TRBJ2-4
clone size: few
D gene: .
V gene: TRBV20-1
CDR3 protein: CSAVEDPAKNIQYF
CDR3 DNA: TGCAGTGCCGTCGAGGACCCTGCCAAAAACATTCAGTACTTC

J gene: TRBJ2-5
clone size: .
D gene: TRBD2
V gene: TRBV7-2
CDR3 protein: CASSLAGRGTYQETQYF
CDR3 DNA: TGTGCCAGCAGCTTAGCGGGGCGGGGGACGTACCAAGAGACCCAGTACTTC

J gene: TRBJ2-7
clone size: .
D gene: .
V gene: TRBV5-1
CDR3 protein: CASKVQPDSYEQYF
CDR3 DNA: TGCGCCAGCAAAGTCCAGCCGGACTCCTACGAGCAGTACTTC

J gene: TRBJ1-1
clone size: .
D gene: TRBD1
V gene: TRBV18
CDR3 protein: CASSARQGPTNTEAFF
CDR3 DNA: TGTGCCAGCTCAGCGAGACAGGGGCCTACGAACACTGAAGCTTTCTTT

J gene: TRBJ2-3
clone size: .
D gene: TRBD2
V gene: TRBV20-1
CDR3 protein: CSARGTSSSTDTQYF
CDR3 DNA: TGCAGTGCTAGGGGGACTAGCAGTAGCACAGATACGCAGTATTTT

J gene: TRBJ2-3
clone size: .
D gene: .
V gene: TRBV14
CDR3 protein: CASSQLLETDTQYF
CDR3 DNA: TGTGCCAGCAGCCAATTACTAGAGACAGATACGCAGTATTTT

J gene: TRBJ1-1
clone size: .
D gene: TRBD1
V gene: TRBV19
CDR3 protein: CATRQGQNTEAFF
CDR3 DNA: TGTGCCACGCGACAGGGGCAGAACACTGAAGCTTTCTTT

J gene: TRBJ1-1
clone size: .
D gene: TRBD1
V gene: TRBV25-1
CDR3 protein: CASRTRGRNTEAFF
CDR3 DNA: TGTGCCAGCAGAACCAGGGGGCGGAACACTGAAGCTTTCTTT

J gene: TRBJ1-1
clone size: .
D gene: .
V gene: TRBV5-1
CDR3 protein: CASSLAGGGSEAFF
CDR3 DNA: TGCGCCAGCAGCTTGGCGGGTGGGGGTTCTGAAGCTTTCTTT

J gene: TRBJ2-3
clone size: .
D gene: TRBD2
V gene: TRBV7-3
CDR3 protein: CASSLERTSGRRADTQYF
CDR3 DNA: TGTGCCAGCAGCTTAGAAAGAACTAGCGGGAGGAGGGCAGATACGCAGTATTTT

J gene: TRBJ1-2
clone size: .
D gene: .
V gene: TRBV29-1
CDR3 protein: CSVEQGSYGYTF
CDR3 DNA: TGCAGCGTTGAGCAGGGAAGCTATGGCTACACCTTC

J gene: TRBJ1-6
clone size: .
D gene: .
V gene: TRBV5-8
CDR3 protein: CASSFLGPPLHF
CDR3 DNA: TGTGCCAGCAGCTTTCTGGGGCCACCCCTCCACTTT

J gene: TRBJ2-3
clone size: .
D gene: TRBD2
V gene: TRBV11-2
CDR3 protein: CASSSALAGAADTQYF
CDR3 DNA: TGTGCCAGCAGCTCTGCTTTAGCGGGAGCTGCAGATACGCAGTATTTT